This is a list of T cell receptor beta chains from one sample in a study of cytomegalovirus exposure and HLA in healthy donors. Sequencing used immunoSEQ multiplex PCR; TCRdb keeps in-frame clones, though not all of them. The sample yields 150,000 to 200,000 clones, roughly 80% seen once. The sequenced material came from PBMCs. These receptors originate from a man aged 45 to 65 in good health and CMV-seropositive. Each CDR3 is given with its conserved first and last residue. The order of the fields is J gene, CDR3 length, D gene, V gene, clone size, CDR3 DNA, CDR3 protein. A D gene is named only where the DNA matches it firmly. The listing skips clone size in some rows; elsewhere it reads once, few, many or a size class.

J gene: TRBJ1-2
CDR3 length: 14
D gene: -
V gene: TRBV5-1
clone size: -
CDR3 DNA: TGCGCCAGCACCCTGACAGCAGGTAGCTATGGCTACACCTTC
CDR3 protein: CASTLTAGSYGYTF

J gene: TRBJ2-7
CDR3 length: 13
D gene: -
V gene: TRBV10-3
clone size: -
CDR3 DNA: TGTGCCATCCGAGGTCAGGCGGGCTACGAGCAGTACTTC
CDR3 protein: CAIRGQAGYEQYF

J gene: TRBJ1-1
CDR3 length: 16
D gene: -
V gene: TRBV30
clone size: few
CDR3 DNA: TGTGCCTGGAGTGCCCCATTGGGCAGGGGGAACACTGAAGCTTTCTTT
CDR3 protein: CAWSAPLGRGNTEAFF

J gene: TRBJ1-2
CDR3 length: 18
D gene: TRBD1
V gene: TRBV4-3
clone size: once
CDR3 DNA: TGCGCCAGCAGCCCCGCAGGGACAGCCTCACTCTCTAACTATGGCTACACCTTC
CDR3 protein: CASSPAGTASLSNYGYTF

J gene: TRBJ2-6
CDR3 length: 21
D gene: TRBD1
V gene: TRBV10-1
clone size: -
CDR3 DNA: TGCGCCGTCGGGATTTTTTTTACAGGGGGATATTCGACCTCTGGGGCCAACGTCCTGACTTTC
CDR3 protein: CAVGIFFTGGYSTSGANVLTF

J gene: TRBJ2-1
CDR3 length: 16
D gene: -
V gene: TRBV9
clone size: -
CDR3 DNA: TGTGCCAGCAGCTCCTTCTCGGGGGTCCCCTACAATGAGCAGTTCTTC
CDR3 protein: CASSSFSGVPYNEQFF

J gene: TRBJ1-6
CDR3 length: 16
D gene: TRBD1
V gene: TRBV27
clone size: -
CDR3 DNA: TGTGCCAGCCATCCCGGACAGGGCCTTTATAATTCACCCCTCCACTTT
CDR3 protein: CASHPGQGLYNSPLHF

J gene: TRBJ2-7
CDR3 length: 15
D gene: TRBD1
V gene: TRBV28
clone size: -
CDR3 DNA: TGTGCCAGCAGTCGATCCGGGACAGGGGTGCGGGAGCAGTACTTC
CDR3 protein: CASSRSGTGVREQYF

J gene: TRBJ2-5
CDR3 length: 14
D gene: TRBD2
V gene: TRBV10-1
clone size: -
CDR3 DNA: TGCGCCAGCAGTGATAGCGGGGGACAAGAGACCCAGTACTTC
CDR3 protein: CASSDSGGQETQYF

J gene: TRBJ1-4
CDR3 length: 15
D gene: -
V gene: TRBV5-1
clone size: -
CDR3 DNA: TGCGCCAGCAGCTTGGGGGCGGGGGCCGTTGAAAAACTGTTTTTT
CDR3 protein: CASSLGAGAVEKLFF

J gene: TRBJ2-7
CDR3 length: 15
D gene: -
V gene: TRBV9
clone size: -
CDR3 DNA: TGTGCCAGCAGCGTAGGCACGCGGGACCTTGGAGAGCAGTACTTC
CDR3 protein: CASSVGTRDLGEQYF

J gene: TRBJ2-5
CDR3 length: 12
D gene: -
V gene: TRBV9
clone size: once
CDR3 DNA: TGTGCCAGCGGACGGGGTAGGGAGACCCAGTACTTC
CDR3 protein: CASGRGRETQYF

J gene: TRBJ1-2
CDR3 length: 17
D gene: -
V gene: TRBV5-1
clone size: few
CDR3 DNA: TGCGCCAGCAGCTTGGATCCTAGAGCTAGGCCTAACTATGGCTACACCTTC
CDR3 protein: CASSLDPRARPNYGYTF

J gene: TRBJ2-5
CDR3 length: 17
D gene: TRBD2
V gene: TRBV11-2
clone size: few
CDR3 DNA: TGTGCCAGCAGCTTAGAGAGGCCCCTAGCGGGGTCAGAGACCCAGTACTTC
CDR3 protein: CASSLERPLAGSETQYF

J gene: TRBJ1-3
CDR3 length: 11
D gene: -
V gene: TRBV5-6
clone size: -
CDR3 DNA: TGTGCCAGCAGCTTTAGAAACACCATATATTTT
CDR3 protein: CASSFRNTIYF

J gene: TRBJ2-7
CDR3 length: 14
D gene: -
V gene: TRBV7-9
clone size: -
CDR3 DNA: TGTGCCAGCAGCTCCAGGGGGGTTCCCTACGAGCAGTACTTC
CDR3 protein: CASSSRGVPYEQYF

J gene: TRBJ1-1
CDR3 length: 14
D gene: -
V gene: TRBV21-1
clone size: once
CDR3 DNA: TGTGCCAGCAGCAAAGGGTGGGAGTGCACTGAAGCTTTCTTT
CDR3 protein: CASSKGWECTEAFF

J gene: TRBJ2-5
CDR3 length: 14
D gene: TRBD2
V gene: TRBV30
clone size: -
CDR3 DNA: TGTGCCTCCAGGCGGGGCGGGGGGTTAGAGACCCAGTACTTC
CDR3 protein: CASRRGGGLETQYF

J gene: TRBJ1-2
CDR3 length: 15
D gene: -
V gene: TRBV6-5
clone size: -
CDR3 DNA: TGTGCCAGCAGTTACTCGTTACAGGGCGACTATGGCTACACCTTC
CDR3 protein: CASSYSLQGDYGYTF

J gene: TRBJ2-7
CDR3 length: 15
D gene: TRBD2
V gene: TRBV9
clone size: -
CDR3 DNA: TGTGCCAGCAGCGTGGCTAGCGGGGGGGTCCACGAGCAGTACTTC
CDR3 protein: CASSVASGGVHEQYF

J gene: TRBJ2-5
CDR3 length: 19
D gene: TRBD2
V gene: TRBV7-2
clone size: -
CDR3 DNA: TGTGCCAGCAGCCTAAGAACGGCGGGTAGCGGGGGGGCGGGTGAGACCCAGTACTTC
CDR3 protein: CASSLRTAGSGGAGETQYF

J gene: TRBJ2-3
CDR3 length: 15
D gene: -
V gene: TRBV9
clone size: -
CDR3 DNA: TGTGCCAGCAGCGTAGGCGGGGTCGGCACAGATACGCAGTATTTT
CDR3 protein: CASSVGGVGTDTQYF

J gene: TRBJ1-6
CDR3 length: 15
D gene: TRBD1
V gene: TRBV11-2
clone size: -
CDR3 DNA: TGTGCCAGCAGACCCCCCGGGACAGGGAATTCACCCCTCCACTTT
CDR3 protein: CASRPPGTGNSPLHF

J gene: TRBJ2-3
CDR3 length: 15
D gene: -
V gene: TRBV5-1
clone size: -
CDR3 DNA: TGCGCCAGCAGCGCGGATGGGGCCGTCTCTGATACGCAGTATTTT
CDR3 protein: CASSADGAVSDTQYF

J gene: TRBJ1-5
CDR3 length: 16
D gene: TRBD1
V gene: TRBV30
clone size: -
CDR3 DNA: TGTGCCTGGAGTTCATGGGGACAGGGTTCCAATCAGCCCCAGCATTTT
CDR3 protein: CAWSSWGQGSNQPQHF

J gene: TRBJ2-5
CDR3 length: 19
D gene: TRBD2
V gene: TRBV5-6
clone size: -
CDR3 DNA: TGTGCCAGCAGCTTCCGACCGCTAAGGAGGGCGGGGGTCGGGGAGACCCAGTACTTC
CDR3 protein: CASSFRPLRRAGVGETQYF

J gene: TRBJ2-5
CDR3 length: 13
D gene: -
V gene: TRBV4-1
clone size: -
CDR3 DNA: TGCGCCAGCAGCCAGGAGGGATGGCAGACCCAGTACTTC
CDR3 protein: CASSQEGWQTQYF

J gene: TRBJ1-5
CDR3 length: 20
D gene: TRBD1
V gene: TRBV27
clone size: -
CDR3 DNA: TGTGCCAGCAGTCCCGCCGCCGGGACAGGCTTGTACTTTAGCAATCAGCCCCAGCATTTT
CDR3 protein: CASSPAAGTGLYFSNQPQHF

J gene: TRBJ2-3
CDR3 length: 17
D gene: TRBD2
V gene: TRBV9
clone size: once
CDR3 DNA: TGTGCCAGCAGCGTGTATGCGGGGGTGCGAGGCACAGATACGCAGTATTTT
CDR3 protein: CASSVYAGVRGTDTQYF

J gene: TRBJ1-2
CDR3 length: 13
D gene: TRBD1
V gene: TRBV7-2
clone size: -
CDR3 DNA: TGTGCCAGCAGCCCGGGGACAGTCGAAGGCTACACCTTC
CDR3 protein: CASSPGTVEGYTF

J gene: TRBJ2-5
CDR3 length: 13
D gene: TRBD2
V gene: TRBV28
clone size: few
CDR3 DNA: TGTGCCACGCGGGGGGCCCCCCAAGAGACCCAGTACTTC
CDR3 protein: CATRGAPQETQYF

J gene: TRBJ1-1
CDR3 length: 15
D gene: -
V gene: TRBV19
clone size: -
CDR3 DNA: TGTGCCAGTAGTCTAGGGGTCCCCCGGGGCACTGAAGCTTTCTTT
CDR3 protein: CASSLGVPRGTEAFF

J gene: TRBJ2-7
CDR3 length: 13
D gene: -
V gene: TRBV27
clone size: -
CDR3 DNA: TGTGCCACCAAGGGGGGGGTAGGCTACGAGCAGTACTTC
CDR3 protein: CATKGGVGYEQYF

J gene: TRBJ1-1
CDR3 length: 14
D gene: -
V gene: TRBV4-3
clone size: few
CDR3 DNA: TGCGCCAGCAGTCCGGGACACAGGAACACTGAAGCTTTCTTT
CDR3 protein: CASSPGHRNTEAFF